These 15 T cell receptor beta chains share one sample of origin, sequenced in a study of neurological immune-mediated disorders. Via MiXCR, TCRdb re-called the 5' RACE reads, giving one row per CDR3 protein. The sample shows about 49,000 distinct CDR3 sequences, more than 8.5% of them seen only once. Described time point: longitudinal time-point 1 (baseline). Sequencing input: PBMCs. These receptors were obtained from a woman in her thirties or forties in good health.

There are many counts of this clonotype. The chain uses TRBV5-1 and TRBJ2-5; TRBD2 might be the D (5 bases). Germline V gene sequence: CDR1 SGHRS, CDR2 YFSETQ. This CDR3 has 14 residues. Trimming left V 5 bases short and J 1 base short, with 12 bases between. Here the CDR3 reads CASSRRSTQETQYF. CDR3 DNA sequence: TGCGCCAGCAGTCGGAGGAGTACCCAAGAGACCCAGTACTTC.

This clonotype was detected ten times or more. This chain joins TRBV25-1 and TRBJ1-2; 8 bases are shared with TRBD1. Trimming at V came to 4 bases and at J to 8 bases, leaving 6 bases not matched to a gene. There are 13 residues in the CDR3. Germline V lookup: CDR1 MGHDK, CDR2 SYGVNS. CDR3 DNA sequence: TGTGCCAGCAGTGGTGGACAGGGTCGAGGCTACACCTTC. Protein sequence: CASSGGQGRGYTF.

This clonotype was observed at least ten times. This rearrangement joins TRBV7-2 to TRBJ2-5, with 9 positions matching TRBD2. In germline, CDR1 is SGHTA, CDR2 FQGNSA. The junction had 7 bases not matched to a gene; V was cut back by 7 bases and J by 4 bases. The CDR3 has 14 amino acids. The chain's CDR3 is CASIGGGAGETQYF. The CDR3 DNA reads as TGTGCCAGCATCGGCGGGGGGGCAGGAGAGACCCAGTACTTC.

At least ten counts were recorded for this clonotype. The chain links TRBV5-6 to TRBJ2-3, with TRBD2 identical over 7 bases. Germline CDR1 reads SGHDT; CDR2 reads YYEEEE. J was trimmed by 6 bases and V by 4 bases; bases with no gene match: 11. This CDR3 has 15 residues. This CDR3 reads CASSTPSGGIDTQYF. DNA for the CDR3: TGTGCCAGCAGCACACCTTCGGGGGGTATCGATACGCAGTATTTT.

This clonotype was counted ten times or more. V usage is TRBV29-1 and J usage is TRBJ2-7; 9 nucleotides line up with TRBD1. The CDR3 has 13 residues. Per germline, CDR1 SQVTM and CDR2 ANQGSEA. V was clipped by 5 bases and J by 0 bases; unmatched bases: 2. CDR3 in amino acids: CSVSTGGSYEQYF. CDR3 DNA sequence: TGCAGCGTTTCGACAGGGGGCTCCTACGAGCAGTACTTC.

In this sample, this clonotype turned up many times. The V gene is TRBV5-5, the J gene TRBJ2-7; TRBD2 is a possible D gene (5 bases). The V and J ends lost 4 bases and 1 base respectively, with 18 bases between them. Germline-derived CDR1 and CDR2 are SGHKS and YYEKEE (reference sequence). The CDR3 loop spans 16 amino acids. The CDR3 is CASSDDPRGFSYEQYF. Here the CDR3 DNA reads TGTGCCAGCAGCGACGATCCCCGGGGATTTTCCTACGAGCAGTACTTC.

This clonotype was counted ten times or more. This chain uses TRBV5-1 with TRBJ1-1; D gene unclear. The CDR3 has 14 residues. In germline, CDR1 is SGHRS, CDR2 YFSETQ. Trimming took 0 bases from V and 1 from J, leaving 7 bases between them. The CDR3 loop reads CASSLAQTNTEAFF. CDR3 in DNA: TGCGCCAGCAGCTTGGCACAGACGAACACTGAAGCTTTCTTT.

A few counts support this clonotype. This rearrangement joins TRBV18 to TRBJ2-1; D may correspond to TRBD1 or TRBD2 (6 bases each). This CDR3 is built from 12 residues. V lost 3 bases to trimming and J lost 8 bases, with 8 bases between them. Germline CDR1 is KGHSH and CDR2 is LQKENI. CDR3 residues: CASSPRGDEQFF. For the CDR3, the DNA is TGTGCCAGCTCACCGAGGGGGGATGAGCAGTTCTTC.

This clonotype has ten or more counts. In DNA form, the CDR3 reads TGTGCCAGCAGCCTGCTTATGGGGGAGACCCAGTACTTC. Translating gives CASSLLMGETQYF. J is TRBJ2-5 and V is TRBV7-2; D unresolved. V was pared by 5 bases and J by 5 bases, with 12 bases between. The CDR3 contains 13 residues. The germline V gene encodes CDR1 SGHTA and CDR2 FQGNSA.

This clonotype has ten or more counts. This chain connects TRBV27 to TRBJ2-3; perhaps TRBD1 as D (6 bases). The CDR3 length is 15 residues. V lost 2 bases and J lost 3, with 12 bases in between. Germline CDR1 is MNHEY and CDR2 is SMNVEV (reference sequence). The CDR3 region has the DNA TGTGCCAGCAGTTTAGTGGACAGTGGTACAGATACGCAGTATTTT. Residues: CASSLVDSGTDTQYF.

Ten or more counts support this clonotype. The chain links TRBV5-5 to TRBJ1-1, with D perhaps TRBD1 (5 bases). V was clipped by 4 bases and J by 6 bases, with 10 bases between them. Germline CDR1 and CDR2: SGHKS and YYEKEE (reference sequence). The CDR3 totals 12 residues. CDR3 sequence reads: CASSMTVAEAFF. The CDR3 DNA reads as TGTGCCAGCAGCATGACAGTGGCTGAAGCTTTCTTT.

This clonotype was counted at least ten times. The V gene is TRBV6-2 or TRBV6-3, the J gene TRBJ1-1; no clear D gene. This CDR3 is built from 13 residues. CDR1 is MNHEY, CDR2 SVGEGT, per germline. Trimming took 4 bases from V and 0 from J, leaving 6 bases between them. This chain's CDR3 is CASSFDLNTEAFF. In DNA, the CDR3 is TGTGCCAGCAGTTTCGACCTGAACACTGAAGCTTTCTTT.

This clonotype has a count of ten or more. This chain uses TRBV2 with TRBJ1-2, with D possibly matching TRBD1 (5 bases). Germline assignment: CDR1 SNHLY and CDR2 FYNNEI. Trimming took off 3 bases at V and 1 base at J, with 12 bases between the two ends. This CDR3 comprises 15 residues. The CDR3 region has the DNA TGTGCCAGCAGTGACAGGGATTTAAATAACTATGGCTACACCTTC. It specifies CASSDRDLNNYGYTF.

This clonotype showed up many times. The V call is TRBV20-1, the J call TRBJ1-5; TRBD1 agrees at 8 bases. In germline, CDR1 is DFQATT, CDR2 SNEGSKA (reference sequence). V shed 6 bases, J shed 4 bases, and the junction held 8 bases outside the gene matches. This CDR3 comprises 14 residues. This CDR3 is CSAPGQAENQPQHF. DNA for the CDR3: TGCAGTGCCCCGGGACAGGCAGAGAATCAGCCCCAGCATTTT.

The table lists this clonotype with a few counts. The J gene is TRBJ2-7, the V gene TRBV5-5, with D perhaps being TRBD1 or TRBD2 (5 bases each). The CDR3 length is 15 residues. The V gene's germline CDR1 is SGHKS and CDR2 YYEKEE (reference sequence). Trimming shortened V by 1 base and J by 0 bases, and 11 bases separated the two germline ends. The CDR3 nucleotides read TGTGCCAGCAGCTTGACGGCAGGGAGCTCCTACGAGCAGTACTTC. This encodes CASSLTAGSSYEQYF.